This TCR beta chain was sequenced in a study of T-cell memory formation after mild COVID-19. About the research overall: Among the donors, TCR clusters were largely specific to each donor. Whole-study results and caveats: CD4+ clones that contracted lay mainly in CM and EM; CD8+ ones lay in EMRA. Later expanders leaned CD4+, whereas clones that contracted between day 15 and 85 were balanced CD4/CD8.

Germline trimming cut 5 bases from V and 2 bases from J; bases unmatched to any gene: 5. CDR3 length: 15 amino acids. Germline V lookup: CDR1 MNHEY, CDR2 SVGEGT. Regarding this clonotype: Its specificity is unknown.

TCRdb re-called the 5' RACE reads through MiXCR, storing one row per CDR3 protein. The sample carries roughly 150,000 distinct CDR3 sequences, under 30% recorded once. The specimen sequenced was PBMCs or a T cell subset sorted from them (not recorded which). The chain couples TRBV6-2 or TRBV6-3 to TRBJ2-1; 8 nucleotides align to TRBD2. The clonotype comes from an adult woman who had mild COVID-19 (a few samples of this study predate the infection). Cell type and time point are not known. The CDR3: CASSPAGEPYNEQFF. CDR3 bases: TGTGCCAGCAGTCCAGCGGGAGAGCCCTACAATGAGCAGTTCTTC.